This is a list of T cell receptor beta chains from one sample in a study of response to subunit inactivated influenza vaccine. TCRdb processed the RT-PCR reads anew with MiXCR; each CDR3 protein has one entry. The repertoire holds approximately 700,000 distinct CDR3 sequences, more than 15% seen once, with around 10% in the top ten. The sequencing used PBMCs from blood, collected 11 to 12 days after vaccination. These receptors came from a man in his fifties or sixties who received an inactivated influenza vaccine. Each CDR3 is given with its conserved first and last residue. The D gene is left open where the match is weak. Clone size, where shown, is once, few, many, or a class for clones that have expanded.

v_call,cdr3_length,d_call,j_call,clone_size,cdr3_nt,cdr3_aa
TRBV10-3,15,TRBD2,TRBJ2-3,few,TGTGCCATCAGTTGGGGACTAGTTAGCACAGATACGCAGTATTTT,CAISWGLVSTDTQYF
TRBV4-1,16,NA,TRBJ2-2,NA,TGCGCCAGCAGCCAAGTGGGGCCAAGGTCTACCGGGGAGCTGTTTTTT,CASSQVGPRSTGELFF
TRBV12-3/TRBV12-4,15,TRBD1,TRBJ1-5,few,TGTGCCAGCAGTATACGGACAGGGGGGAGTCAGCCCCAGCATTTT,CASSIRTGGSQPQHF
TRBV5-1,16,NA,TRBJ2-5,NA,TGCGCCAGCAGCTACCTAGGGACTGCCTCCCAAGAGACCCAGTACTTC,CASSYLGTASQETQYF
TRBV20-1,13,NA,TRBJ2-5,few,TGCAGTGCTAGAAGTCGGACTCAAGAGACCCAGTACTTC,CSARSRTQETQYF
TRBV25-1,12,NA,TRBJ2-7,few,TGTGCCAGCAGTTGGGGTGATTACGAGCAGTACTTC,CASSWGDYEQYF
TRBV6-2/TRBV6-3,14,NA,TRBJ2-1,few,TGTGCCAGCAGGAGACAGGCGAACTACAATGAGCAGTTCTTC,CASRRQANYNEQFF
TRBV12-3/TRBV12-4,15,TRBD1,TRBJ2-7,NA,TGTGCCAGCAGTTCTACTGACAGGGGCCCCTACGAGCAGTACTTC,CASSSTDRGPYEQYF
TRBV6-1,14,TRBD2,TRBJ2-7,NA,TGTGCCAGCAGTGAATCGACTAGCCGTAGTCCGGTGTACTTC,CASSESTSRSPVYF
TRBV5-5,14,NA,TRBJ1-1,few,TGTGCCAGCAGCTTGATTCCCTCTGGCACTGAAGCTTTCTTT,CASSLIPSGTEAFF
TRBV10-3,14,TRBD2,TRBJ2-2,few,TGTGCCACTACGACTAGCGGGGCGGTCGGGGAGCTGTTTTTT,CATTTSGAVGELFF
TRBV12-3/TRBV12-4,15,NA,TRBJ2-7,NA,TGTGCCAGCAGCCCGCGTCGGCAGGGATCCTACGAGCAGTACTTC,CASSPRRQGSYEQYF
TRBV7-8,17,TRBD1,TRBJ2-2,NA,TGTGCCAGCAGCTGGGGACAGGGCCGTCTGAACACCGGGGAGCTGTTTTTT,CASSWGQGRLNTGELFF
TRBV7-6,16,NA,TRBJ2-3,few,TGTGCCAGCAGCTTAGTCTCGGGACGGCTCACAGATACGCAGTATTTT,CASSLVSGRLTDTQYF
TRBV7-2,12,NA,TRBJ2-5,few,TGTGCCAGCAGCTCACTGAGTGGGACCCAGTACTTC,CASSSLSGTQYF
TRBV5-1,16,TRBD2,TRBJ2-1,many,TGCGCCAGCAGCTTGAGCGGGACGTCTTCCTACAATGAGCAGTTCTTC,CASSLSGTSSYNEQFF
TRBV7-9,16,TRBD1,TRBJ1-2,NA,TGTGCCAGCAGCGTCTCTCTGGGACAGGGGGCCTATGGCTACACCTTC,CASSVSLGQGAYGYTF
TRBV10-3,16,TRBD1,TRBJ1-2,few,TGTGCCATCAGTACCGGGACAGGGGCTACTAACTATGGCTACACCTTC,CAISTGTGATNYGYTF
TRBV20-1,15,NA,TRBJ2-7,many,TGCAGTGCGTTGCCTAGGGGCCCACTTTCCTACGAGCAGTACTTC,CSALPRGPLSYEQYF
TRBV7-3,14,TRBD2,TRBJ2-2,NA,TGTGCCAGCAGCTTAGGGTCTAGCGGGAGGGAGCTGTTTTTT,CASSLGSSGRELFF
TRBV20-1,11,NA,TRBJ2-5,NA,TGCAGTGTAGGGGGGGCAGAGACCCAGTACTTC,CSVGGAETQYF
TRBV7-2,14,NA,TRBJ2-2,NA,TGTGCCAGCAGCTTATACGGGGTGGGCGGGGAGCTGTTTTTT,CASSLYGVGGELFF
TRBV5-5,15,TRBD2,TRBJ2-7,many,TGTGCCAGCAGCTTGGGGGTTAGCGGGGGATACGAGCAGTACTTC,CASSLGVSGGYEQYF
TRBV5-1,14,NA,TRBJ2-5,many,TGCGCCAGCAGCTTGGATATTAGCTGGGAGACCCAGTACTTC,CASSLDISWETQYF
TRBV20-1,13,NA,TRBJ2-1,few,TGCAGTGCTCATTCCGGGACTGTCGATGAGCAGTTCTTC,CSAHSGTVDEQFF
TRBV3-1,16,NA,TRBJ2-1,NA,TGTGCCAGCAGCCAAGATCGGAATTGGGGGTACAATGAGCAGTTCTTC,CASSQDRNWGYNEQFF
TRBV5-1,17,NA,TRBJ1-1,few,TGCGCCAGCAGCCCGGGGACCCACTCGGGCATGAACACTGAAGCTTTCTTT,CASSPGTHSGMNTEAFF
TRBV21-1,15,NA,TRBJ2-1,NA,TGTGCCAGCAGCAAAGGGCTAGCGGTACACAATGAGCAGTTCTTC,CASSKGLAVHNEQFF
TRBV2,16,NA,TRBJ2-3,few,TGTGCCAGCAGTGAAACTCCGGGATCAATACCAGATACGCAGTATTTT,CASSETPGSIPDTQYF
TRBV29-1,13,NA,TRBJ2-1,NA,TGCAGCGACAGTACTAGCTCCTACAATGAGCAGTTCTTC,CSDSTSSYNEQFF
TRBV12-3/TRBV12-4,16,TRBD2,TRBJ2-2,few,TGTGCCAGCAGTTTTGACGGGAGGGCCTCGGGCGGGGAGCTGTTTTTT,CASSFDGRASGGELFF
TRBV30,14,NA,TRBJ1-1,few,TGTGCCTGGAGACACGGGGGGCGGGACACTGAAGCTTTCTTT,CAWRHGGRDTEAFF
TRBV6-2/TRBV6-3,12,NA,TRBJ2-7,NA,TGTGCCAGCAGTTTTGAGGGCAGGGCCGACAACTTC,CASSFEGRADNF
TRBV5-1,14,TRBD2,TRBJ2-5,few,TGCGCCAGCAGCCCCGGGGGGGCAGAAAAGACCCAGTACTTC,CASSPGGAEKTQYF
TRBV14,17,NA,TRBJ2-5,NA,TGTGCCAGCAGCCAAGACAGTCGGCTAAACCCAGGGGAGACCCAGTACTTC,CASSQDSRLNPGETQYF
TRBV4-3,16,TRBD2,TRBJ2-7,once,TGCGCCAGCAGCCAAGATCGAAGCGGGGGGGCCAGCGAGCAGTACTTC,CASSQDRSGGASEQYF